This T cell receptor beta chain was sequenced in a study of siplizumab effects on memory and regulatory T cells. There are 15 residues in the CDR3. Trimming stripped 4 bases from V and 8 bases from J, with 18 bases between. CDR1 WNHNN and CDR2 SYGVQD come from the germline V gene (reference sequence). Worth noting for this clone: Its antigen is undetermined.

TCRdb's copy holds only in-frame clones and misses some; the assay was immunoSEQ multiplex PCR. Among under 140,000 clones listed, 80% to 95% were seen once. Study conclusions and caveats: In unstimulated cells, naive T cells appeared more diverse than memory T cells and seemed major alloresponse contributors.

The source of this sequence is a human donor in good health. Sequencing was performed on CD4+ T cells sorted from blood. The J gene is TRBJ2-1, the V gene TRBV10-1, with D possibly matching TRBD1 (5 bases). The CDR3 reads CASSASGIRADEQFF. The CDR3 DNA reads as TGCGCCAGCAGTGCCTCAGGGATTAGGGCCGATGAGCAGTTCTTC.